This TCR beta chain was retrieved from a study of blood T cell repertoires in COVID-19. Study-level information: Acute-phase and convalescent COVID-19 samples originated in the United States, Italy and Spain.

Adults between about 18 and 95 years of age took part from fewer than 30 US areas. Categorization into cohorts depended on clinical history that participants reported. Individuals in the exposed group had encountered a COVID-19 case within 2 weeks preceding study entry. This CDR3 has 14 residues. In germline, CDR1 is MNHEY, CDR2 SMNVEV (reference sequence). The germline V and J ends were trimmed by 10 bases and 9 bases, with 22 bases remaining between them. The protocol was immunoSEQ multiplex PCR, while the TCRdb copy is restricted to in-frame clones and leaves out a portion. This table has under 450,000 clones, 90% to 95% appearing once.

This chain links TRBV27 with TRBJ2-1; possibly TRBD2 for D (6 bases). Sequencing used PBMCs or T cells enriched from blood (not recorded which). The TCR comes from a woman between 40 and 50 years old who had been exposed to COVID-19. The CDR3 spells CATSSGAWSSEQFF. CDR3 coding DNA: TGTGCCACCTCATCGGGAGCCTGGTCAAGTGAGCAGTTCTTC.